This TCR beta chain was recovered during a study of a mutant IDH1 vaccine in newly diagnosed glioma. CDR1 and CDR2 from the germline V gene are SGHTA and FQGNSA. Deletions cut 5 bases from V and 2 bases from J, with 21 bases between. There are 17 residues in the CDR3. This table comes from immunoSEQ multiplex PCR, and its TCRdb copy is limited to in-frame clones, with some not included. The sample lists around 99,000 clones; about four fifths were seen once. Time point in this sample: baseline, week 1 (first vaccination visit). Treatment described: pre-vaccination baseline after standard-of-care therapy.

The source of this sequence is a man aged 35 to 55 with glioma. Sequenced here: PBMCs, sampled from a glioma patient treated with radiotherapy, temozolomide or both. The chain carries TRBV7-2 and TRBJ1-2; weak D call: TRBD1 (5 bases). CDR3 protein: CASSPASTLQENYGYTF. The CDR3 coding sequence is TGTGCCAGCAGCCCCGCCTCTACTTTACAGGAAAACTATGGCTACACCTTC.